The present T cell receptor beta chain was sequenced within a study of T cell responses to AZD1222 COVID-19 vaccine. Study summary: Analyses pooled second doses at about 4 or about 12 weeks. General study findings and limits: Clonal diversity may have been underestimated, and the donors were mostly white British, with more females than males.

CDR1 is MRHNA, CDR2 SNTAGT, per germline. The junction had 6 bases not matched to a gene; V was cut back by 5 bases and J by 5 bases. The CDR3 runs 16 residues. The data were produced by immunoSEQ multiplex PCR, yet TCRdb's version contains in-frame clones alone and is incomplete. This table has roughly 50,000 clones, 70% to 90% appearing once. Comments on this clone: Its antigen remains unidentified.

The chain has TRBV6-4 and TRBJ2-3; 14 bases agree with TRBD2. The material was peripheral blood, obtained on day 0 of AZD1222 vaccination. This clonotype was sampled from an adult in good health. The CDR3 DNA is TGTGCCAGCAGTCATTCCGGGACTAGCGGGGGAGATACGCAGTATTTT. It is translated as CASSHSGTSGGDTQYF.